The 15 T cell receptor beta chains in this list originate from one sample, sequenced in a study of blood T cells in healthy people across ages (dated by TCRdb to the mid-2010s). Receptor amplification or capture employed 5' RACE. Sequencing relied on an Illumina HiSeq 2500. A second PCR of roughly 6 to 11 cycles was run with a J-beta primer mix and a sample-barcoded 5' primer. TCRdb applied fastp at Q25 and MiXCR to the public reads, then kept only in-frame beta chains. Every CDR3 protein is listed once, alongside the most common genes and DNA of its rows. Within this sample are some 1,000,000 distinct CDR3 sequences, with 25% of them counted one time only. The top ten clones comprise approximately 0.7% of the sample. These same data were also listed under a study on T cells of mothers and their children.

The sample comprised blood. These TCRs come from a girl aged 2 to 9 in good health.

This clonotype turned up a few times. The V gene is TRBV7-9, the J gene TRBJ2-5, with a tentative D call TRBD1 (6 bases). The J call may be wrong; the DNA end is better matched by TRBJ2-7. Germline CDR1 is SEHNR and CDR2 is FQNEAQ (reference sequence). The CDR3 is 16 amino acids. CDR3 in amino acids: CASSPATGSHHYEQYF. Written as DNA, the CDR3 is TGTGCCAGCAGCCCAGCCACAGGGTCCCATCACTACGAGCAGTACTTC.

This clonotype was counted a few times. The V gene is TRBV6-5, the J gene TRBJ2-5; TRBD2 might be the D (5 bases). This CDR3 has 14 amino acids. Trimming took off 4 bases at V and 5 bases at J, with 14 bases between the two ends. Germline CDR1 reads MNHEY; CDR2 reads SVGAGI. The CDR3 coding sequence is TGTGCCAGCAGTTTGACCCGGGATAAGGAGACCCAGTACTTC. Its protein product is CASSLTRDKETQYF.

The sample holds a few counts of this clonotype. V gene TRBV6-6 combines with J gene TRBJ2-2, with D unresolved. V lost 10 bases to trimming and J lost 6 bases, with 9 bases between them. This CDR3 is 11 amino acids long. The germline V gene has CDR1 MNHNY and CDR2 SVGAGI (reference sequence). The CDR3 sequence: CAIRGSGELFF. The CDR3 DNA follows: TGTGCCATACGTGGGTCCGGGGAGCTGTTTTTT.

The chain joins TRBV12-3 or TRBV12-4 to TRBJ2-4, with D unclear. CDR3 length equals 13 residues. Trimming took off 3 bases at V and 4 bases at J, with 7 bases between the two ends. The CDR3 DNA reads TGTGCCAGCAGTTTGTACTTAAAAAACATTCAGTACTTC. Protein product: CASSLYLKNIQYF.

CDR3 residues: CASSPFPGLAGDFRETQYF. CDR3 sequence (DNA): TGTGCCAGCAGCCCATTTCCGGGACTAGCGGGAGATTTTAGGGAGACCCAGTACTTC. This chain joins TRBV7-9 and TRBJ2-5, with 14 bases that match TRBD2. The germline gives CDR1 SEHNR, CDR2 FQNEAQ (reference sequence). The V and J ends lost 5 bases and 5 bases, in that order; junction bases with no gene match: 16. The CDR3 is 19 residues long.

This clonotype was seen only a few times. The CDR3 loop reads CASNRDGVLREKLFF. The CDR3 DNA is TGTGCCAGCAACCGGGACGGTGTACTTCGTGAAAAACTGTTTTTT. V gene TRBV6-6 combines with J gene TRBJ1-4; weak D call: TRBD1 (5 bases). CDR1 is MNHNY, CDR2 SVGAGI, per germline (reference sequence). CDR3 length equals 15 residues. The V end was cut by 7 bases, the J end by 7 bases, with 19 bases between.

This clonotype was seen only a few times. The chain is built from TRBV7-8 and TRBJ1-2; 8 bases fit TRBD1. V lost 1 base and J lost 6; bases outside the gene matches: 13. Germline lookup yields CDR1 SGHVS and CDR2 FQNEAQ. This CDR3 contains 17 residues. For the CDR3, the DNA is TGTGCCAGCAGCTTAGGAGGGTGGACAGGGCCCCCTGATGGCTACACCTTC. Encoded protein: CASSLGGWTGPPDGYTF.

The sample holds a few counts of this clonotype. This sequence joins TRBV5-1 and TRBJ2-5; no clear D. Germline-derived CDR1 and CDR2 are SGHRS and YFSETQ. CDR3 length equals 14 residues. V was clipped by 3 bases and J by 1 base, with 10 bases between them. This CDR3 reads CASSWTTGQETQYF. DNA of the CDR3: TGCGCCAGCAGCTGGACGACGGGCCAAGAGACCCAGTACTTC.

The sample holds a few counts of this clonotype. The chain recombines TRBV6-2 or TRBV6-3 with TRBJ2-2; 8 nucleotides match TRBD2. Germline CDR1 reads MNHEY; CDR2 reads SVGEGT. V lost 3 bases, J lost 3 bases, and 6 bases stayed unmatched. The CDR3 has 16 amino acids. DNA for the CDR3: TGTGCCAGCAGTTATTGGCTAGCGGGCGACACCGGGGAGCTGTTTTTT. As protein: CASSYWLAGDTGELFF.

This rearrangement joins TRBV29-1 to TRBJ2-5; no reliable D call. The J call may be wrong; the DNA end is better matched by TRBJ2-7. Germline V gene data show CDR1 as SQVTM and CDR2 as ANQGSEA. There are 11 residues in the CDR3. Here the CDR3 DNA reads TGCAGCGTCAACCTCCTGGGCGAGCAGTACTTC. Translation gives CSVNLLGEQYF.

V usage is TRBV5-1 and J usage is TRBJ2-1; either TRBD1 or TRBD2 may supply D (5 bases each). This CDR3 has 15 amino acids. Germline V gives CDR1 SGHRS, CDR2 YFSETQ. V was pared by 1 base and J by 6 bases, with 14 bases between. CDR3 amino acids: CASSLMGRNPNEQFF. In DNA, the CDR3 is TGCGCCAGCAGCTTGATGGGACGGAACCCCAATGAGCAGTTCTTC.

Remarks on this clonotype: A junction boundary mismatches the germline segment, possibly from a read error. This chain joins TRBV2 and TRBJ2-5; 9 bases line up with TRBD2. The CDR3 has 14 residues. Germline V gene data show CDR1 as SNHLY and CDR2 as FYNNEI. The CDR3 loop reads CASSEAGTSYEQYF. CDR3 coding DNA: TGTGCCAGCAGTGAAGCTGGGACTAGCTACGAGCAGTACTTT.

The chain joins TRBV29-1 to TRBJ2-1; TRBD2 matches at 11 bases. V lost 4 bases and J lost 5; bases outside the gene matches: 7. The CDR3 is 15 residues long. CDR1 SQVTM and CDR2 ANQGSEA come from the germline V gene. CDR3 residues: CSVASRLAGNNEQFF. CDR3 nucleotides: TGCAGCGTTGCCTCGAGACTAGCGGGAAACAATGAGCAGTTCTTC.

The chain carries TRBV7-2 and TRBJ2-3, with D perhaps TRBD1 (6 bases). Germline assignment: CDR1 SGHTA and CDR2 FQGNSA. This CDR3 has 15 amino acids. Trimming left V 7 bases short and J 0 bases short, with 14 bases between. CDR3 protein: CASKIGGVSTDTQYF. DNA of the CDR3: TGTGCCAGCAAAATAGGGGGAGTAAGCACAGATACGCAGTATTTT.

A few counts support this clonotype. This chain uses TRBV18 with TRBJ1-6, with TRBD1 matching over 7 bases. This CDR3 is built from 15 residues. V trimming: 5 bases; J trimming: 7 bases; junction bases outside the gene matches: 8. Germline V gene sequence: CDR1 KGHSH, CDR2 LQKENI. This CDR3 reads CASSSNRGRNSPLHF. DNA for the CDR3: TGTGCCAGCTCAAGCAACAGGGGCCGAAATTCACCCCTCCACTTT.